The clone carrying this T cell receptor (beta chain) was observed a handful of times. TCRdb called the RT-PCR reads again in MiXCR, with one record for every CDR3 protein. The repertoire holds fewer than 600,000 distinct CDR3 sequences, with more than 7% as singletons. This specimen comes from a study of response to subunit inactivated influenza vaccine. The germline CDR1 and CDR2 sequences are DFQATT and SNEGSKA (reference sequence). V was pared by 2 bases and J by 5 bases, with 17 bases of the junction left unmatched. This CDR3 has 20 residues. The source was PBMCs from blood, collected less than 30 months after vaccination. The gene calls are TRBV20-1 and TRBJ2-1; 14 bases are shared with TRBD2. This clonotype originated in a man aged 50 to 69 who received an inactivated influenza vaccine. The CDR3 DNA is TGCAGTGCTAGACCTTTTCCGGGACTAGCGGGAGAGAGGAAAAACAATGAGCAGTTCTTC. Residues: CSARPFPGLAGERKNNEQFF.